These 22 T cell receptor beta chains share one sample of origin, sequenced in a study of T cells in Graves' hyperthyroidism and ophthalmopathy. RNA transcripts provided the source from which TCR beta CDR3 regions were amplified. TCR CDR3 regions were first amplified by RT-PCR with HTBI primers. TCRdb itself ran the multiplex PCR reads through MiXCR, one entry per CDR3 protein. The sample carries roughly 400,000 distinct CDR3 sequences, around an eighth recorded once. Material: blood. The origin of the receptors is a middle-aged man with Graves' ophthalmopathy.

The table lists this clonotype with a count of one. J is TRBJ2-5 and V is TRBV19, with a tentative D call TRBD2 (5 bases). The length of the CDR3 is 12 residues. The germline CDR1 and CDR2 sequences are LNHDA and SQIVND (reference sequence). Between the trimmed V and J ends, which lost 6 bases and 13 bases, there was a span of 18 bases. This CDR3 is CASRDPGGLWYF. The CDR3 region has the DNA TGTGCCAGTAGGGATCCCGGTGGACTGTGGTACTTC.

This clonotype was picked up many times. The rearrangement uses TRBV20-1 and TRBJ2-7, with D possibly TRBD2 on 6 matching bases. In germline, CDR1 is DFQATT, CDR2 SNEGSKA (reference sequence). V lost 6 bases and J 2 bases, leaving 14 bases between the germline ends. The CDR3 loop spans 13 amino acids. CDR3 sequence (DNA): TGCAGTGCCCGGGGCGGGGCCGCCTACGAGCAGTACTTC. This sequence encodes CSARGGAAYEQYF.

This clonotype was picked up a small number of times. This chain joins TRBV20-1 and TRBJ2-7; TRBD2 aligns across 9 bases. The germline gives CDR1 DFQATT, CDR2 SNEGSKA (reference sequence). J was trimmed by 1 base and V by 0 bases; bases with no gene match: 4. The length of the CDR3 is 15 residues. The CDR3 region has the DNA TGCAGTGCTAGAGATATGCGGGGGGGGTCCTACGAGCAGTACTTC. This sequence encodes CSARDMRGGSYEQYF.

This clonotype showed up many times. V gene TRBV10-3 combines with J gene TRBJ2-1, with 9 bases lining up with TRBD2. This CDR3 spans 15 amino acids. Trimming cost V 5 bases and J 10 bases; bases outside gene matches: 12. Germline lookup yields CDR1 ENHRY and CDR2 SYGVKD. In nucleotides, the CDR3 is TGTGCCATCAGTCTCGGACTAGCGAGTCTACCGGAGCAGTTCTTC. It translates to CAISLGLASLPEQFF.

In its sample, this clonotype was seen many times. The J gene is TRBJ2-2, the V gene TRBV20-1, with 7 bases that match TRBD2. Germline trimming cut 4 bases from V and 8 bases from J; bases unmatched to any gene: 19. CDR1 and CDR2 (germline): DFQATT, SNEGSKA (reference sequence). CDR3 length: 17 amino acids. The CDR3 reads CSANLIGLVGDGGELFF. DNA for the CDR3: TGCAGTGCTAATTTAATTGGACTAGTAGGGGACGGAGGGGAGCTGTTTTTT.

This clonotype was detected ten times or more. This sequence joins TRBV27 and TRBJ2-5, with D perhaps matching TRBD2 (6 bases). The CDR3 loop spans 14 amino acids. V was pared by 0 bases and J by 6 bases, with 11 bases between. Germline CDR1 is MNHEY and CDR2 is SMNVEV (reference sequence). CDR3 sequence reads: CASSLSHGRQTQYF. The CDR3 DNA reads TGTGCCAGCAGTTTATCCCACGGGAGACAGACCCAGTACTTC.

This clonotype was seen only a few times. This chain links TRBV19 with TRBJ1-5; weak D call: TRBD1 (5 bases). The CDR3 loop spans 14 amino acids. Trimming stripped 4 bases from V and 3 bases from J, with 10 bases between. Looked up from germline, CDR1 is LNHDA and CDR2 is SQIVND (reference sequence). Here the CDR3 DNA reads TGTGCCAGTAGTAGGGGGTTTACCAATCAGCCCCAGCATTTT. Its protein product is CASSRGFTNQPQHF.

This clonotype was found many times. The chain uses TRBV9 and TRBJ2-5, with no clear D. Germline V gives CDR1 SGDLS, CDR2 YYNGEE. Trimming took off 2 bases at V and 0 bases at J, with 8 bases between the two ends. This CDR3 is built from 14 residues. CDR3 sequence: CASSVWGNQETQYF. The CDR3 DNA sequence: TGTGCCAGCAGCGTTTGGGGAAACCAAGAGACCCAGTACTTC.

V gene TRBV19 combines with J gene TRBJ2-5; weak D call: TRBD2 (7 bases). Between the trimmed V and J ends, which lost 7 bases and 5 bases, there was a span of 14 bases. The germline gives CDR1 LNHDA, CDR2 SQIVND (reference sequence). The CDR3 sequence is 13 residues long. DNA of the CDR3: TGTGCCAGTATGGGGGGGCTACTTGAGACCCAGTACTTC. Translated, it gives CASMGGLLETQYF. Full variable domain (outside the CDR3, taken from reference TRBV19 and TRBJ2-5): DGGITQSPKYLFRKEGQNVTLSCEQNLNHDAMYWYRQDPGQGLRLIYYSQIVNDFQKGDIAEGYSVSREKKESFPLTVTSAQKNPTAFYLCASMGGLLETQYFGPGTRLLVL.

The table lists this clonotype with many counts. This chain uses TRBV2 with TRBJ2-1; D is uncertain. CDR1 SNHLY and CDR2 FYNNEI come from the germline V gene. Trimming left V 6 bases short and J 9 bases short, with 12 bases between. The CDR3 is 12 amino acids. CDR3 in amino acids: CASRVIAVEQFF. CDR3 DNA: TGTGCCAGCAGGGTTATTGCGGTTGAGCAGTTCTTC.

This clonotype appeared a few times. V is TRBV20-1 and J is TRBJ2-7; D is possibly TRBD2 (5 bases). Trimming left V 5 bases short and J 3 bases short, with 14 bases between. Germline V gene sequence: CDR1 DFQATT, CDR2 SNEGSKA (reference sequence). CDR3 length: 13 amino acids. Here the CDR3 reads CSAGSKRVYEQYF. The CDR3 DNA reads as TGCAGTGCTGGAAGCAAGAGGGTCTACGAGCAGTACTTC.

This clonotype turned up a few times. The CDR3 protein is CASGTGGSGELFF. The DNA for the CDR3 is TGTGCCAGCGGGACGGGAGGGAGCGGGGAGCTGTTTTTT. The rearrangement joins TRBV7-6 to TRBJ2-2, with 8 nucleotides matching TRBD2. V was pared by 8 bases and J by 7 bases, with 6 bases of the junction left unmatched. The CDR3 spans 13 residues. Germline lookup yields CDR1 SGHVS and CDR2 FNYEAQ.

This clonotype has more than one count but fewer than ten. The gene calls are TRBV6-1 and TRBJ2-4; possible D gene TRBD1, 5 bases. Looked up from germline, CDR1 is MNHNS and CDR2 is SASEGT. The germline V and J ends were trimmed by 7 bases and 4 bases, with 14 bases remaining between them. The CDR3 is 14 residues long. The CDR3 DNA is TGTGCCAGCACTAATGGACATCAGAAAAACATTCAGTACTTC. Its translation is CASTNGHQKNIQYF.

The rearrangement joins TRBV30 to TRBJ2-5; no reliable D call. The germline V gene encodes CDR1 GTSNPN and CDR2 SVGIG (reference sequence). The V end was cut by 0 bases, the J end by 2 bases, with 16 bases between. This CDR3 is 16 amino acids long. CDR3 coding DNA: TGTGCCTGGAGTGTACACTCGTCAGCGATACAAGAGACCCAGTACTTC. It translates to CAWSVHSSAIQETQYF.

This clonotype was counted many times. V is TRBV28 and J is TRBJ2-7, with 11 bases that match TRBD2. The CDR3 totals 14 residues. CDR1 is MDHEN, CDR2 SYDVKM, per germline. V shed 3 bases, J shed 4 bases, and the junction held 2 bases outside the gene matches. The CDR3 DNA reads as TGTGCCAGCAGTTTTAGCGGGAGGGGATACGAGCAGTACTTC. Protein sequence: CASSFSGRGYEQYF.

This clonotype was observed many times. CDR3 residues: CSVEVRTGGTNYGYTF. The CDR3 DNA reads as TGCAGCGTTGAAGTGCGAACCGGCGGGACTAACTATGGCTACACCTTC. The chain combines TRBV29-1 with TRBJ1-2; D remains ambiguous. Trimming took 1 base from V and 0 from J, leaving 15 bases between them. CDR1 SQVTM and CDR2 ANQGSEA come from the germline V gene. This CDR3 spans 16 amino acids.

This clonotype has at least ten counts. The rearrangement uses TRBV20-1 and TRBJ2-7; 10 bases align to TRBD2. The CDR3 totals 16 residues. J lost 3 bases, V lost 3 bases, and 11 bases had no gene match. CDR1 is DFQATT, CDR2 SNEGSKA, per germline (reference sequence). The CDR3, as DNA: TGCAGTGCTAGCCAGCGGGAGGGACCTCTAAACTACGAGCAGTACTTC. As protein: CSASQREGPLNYEQYF.

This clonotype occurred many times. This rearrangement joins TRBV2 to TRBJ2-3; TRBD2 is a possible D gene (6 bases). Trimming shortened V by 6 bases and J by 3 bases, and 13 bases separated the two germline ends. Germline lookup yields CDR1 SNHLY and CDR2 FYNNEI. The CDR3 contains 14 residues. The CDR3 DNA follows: TGTGCCAGCAGCGAGAGACTAGAAACAGATACGCAGTATTTT. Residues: CASSERLETDTQYF.

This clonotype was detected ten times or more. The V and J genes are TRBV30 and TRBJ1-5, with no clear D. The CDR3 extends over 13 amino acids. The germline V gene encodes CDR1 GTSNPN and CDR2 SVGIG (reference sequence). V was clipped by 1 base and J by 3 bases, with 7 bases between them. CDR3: CAWSGASNQPQHF. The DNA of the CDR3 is TGTGCCTGGAGTGGGGCCTCCAATCAGCCCCAGCATTTT. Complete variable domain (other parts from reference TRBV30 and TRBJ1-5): SQTIHQWPATLVQPVGSPLSLECTVEGTSNPNLYWYRQAAGRGLQLLFYSVGIGQISSEVPQNLSASRPQDRQFILSSKKLLLSDSGFYLCAWSGASNQPQHFGDGTRLSIL.

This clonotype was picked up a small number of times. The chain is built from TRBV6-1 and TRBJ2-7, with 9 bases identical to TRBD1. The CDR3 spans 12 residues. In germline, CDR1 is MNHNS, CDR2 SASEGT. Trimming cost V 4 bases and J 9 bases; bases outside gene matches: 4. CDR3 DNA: TGTGCCAGCAGTGGGGACAGGGCCCCGCAGTACTTC. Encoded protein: CASSGDRAPQYF.

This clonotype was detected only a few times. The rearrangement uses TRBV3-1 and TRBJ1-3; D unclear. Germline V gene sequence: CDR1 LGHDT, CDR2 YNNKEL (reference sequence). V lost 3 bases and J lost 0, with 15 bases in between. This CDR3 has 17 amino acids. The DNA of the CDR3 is TGTGCCAGCAGCCAGGTAGGCAGGACCAGCTCTGGAAACACCATATATTTT. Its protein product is CASSQVGRTSSGNTIYF.

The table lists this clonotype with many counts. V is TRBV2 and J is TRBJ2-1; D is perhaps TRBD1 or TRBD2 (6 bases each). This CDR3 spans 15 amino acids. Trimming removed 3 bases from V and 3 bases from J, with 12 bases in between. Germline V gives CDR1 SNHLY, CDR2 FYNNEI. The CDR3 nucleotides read TGTGCCAGCAGTGAGGGGGGCCGCGGCTACAATGAGCAGTTCTTC. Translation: CASSEGGRGYNEQFF.